Reported below is one TCR beta chain. The antigen is unknown. Participants had chemo-refractory metastatic non-small-cell lung cancer and were treated with focal radiation plus ipilimumab CTLA-4 blockade. The data were obtained in a study of radiotherapy plus CTLA-4 blockade in lung cancer. Findings and caveats of the study: Peripheral blood showed expansion of tumor-derived TCR clones after radiotherapy and ipilimumab. Reports identified early blood T cell clone dynamics, with interferon-beta, as the best response predictor.

TCRdb's copy holds only in-frame clones and misses some; the assay was immunoSEQ multiplex PCR. The sample records around 56,000 clones, roughly 80% being singletons. V was clipped by 0 bases and J by 3 bases, with 12 bases between them. The CDR3 has 16 residues. Germline CDR1 SGHRS, CDR2 YFSETQ. V and J are TRBV5-1 and TRBJ1-4, with D perhaps TRBD1 (5 bases). The clonotype originates from a human donor with non-small cell lung cancer who had a complete response to radiotherapy plus ipilimumab. Sequenced here: peripheral blood, sampled from a patient treated with radiotherapy plus ipilimumab. CDR3 nucleotides: TGCGCCAGCAGCTTGGAGCAGGGCCCACCTAATGAAAAACTGTTTTTT. Its protein product is CASSLEQGPPNEKLFF.